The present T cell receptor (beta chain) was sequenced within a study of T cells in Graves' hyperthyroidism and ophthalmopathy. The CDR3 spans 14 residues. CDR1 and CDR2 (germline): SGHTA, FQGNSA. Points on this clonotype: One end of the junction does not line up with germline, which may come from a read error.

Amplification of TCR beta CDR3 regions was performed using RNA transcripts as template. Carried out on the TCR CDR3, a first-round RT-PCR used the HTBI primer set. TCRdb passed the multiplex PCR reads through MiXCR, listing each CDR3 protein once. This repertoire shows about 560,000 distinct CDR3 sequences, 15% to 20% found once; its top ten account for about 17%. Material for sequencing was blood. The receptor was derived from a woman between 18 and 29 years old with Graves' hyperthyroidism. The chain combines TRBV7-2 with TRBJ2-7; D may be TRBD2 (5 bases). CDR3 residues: CASSHRDTSYEQYF. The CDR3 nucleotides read TGCGCCAGCAGCCACCGGGATACCTCCTACGAGCAGTACTTC.